The 12 T cell receptor beta chains in this list originate from one sample, sequenced in a study of breast tumors, draining lymph nodes, adjacent tissues. In TCRdb, the multiplex PCR reads were re-called with MiXCR into one record per CDR3 protein. Of more than 250,000 distinct CDR3 sequences listed, 30% are singletons. Breast cancer patients provided tissue from their axillary draining lymph nodes. The sequencing input was axillary lymph node tissue. The receptor set was obtained from a female donor with breast cancer. Some clones in this sample may be carry-over from other donors' samples.

A word on this clonotype: A much more abundant neighbour one base away suggests this may be a read error. The V gene is TRBV4-2, the J gene TRBJ2-7; D might be TRBD1 or TRBD2, each matching 6 bases. This CDR3 contains 18 residues. Looked up from germline, CDR1 is LGHNA and CDR2 is YNFKEQ. The CDR3 nucleotides are TGTGCCAGCAGCCAGCACCGGGACAACAACCCGTCGGACTACGAGCAGTGCTTC. Translated: CASSQHRDNNPSDYEQCF.

The chain uses TRBV19 and TRBJ1-5; 10 bases are shared with TRBD1. The CDR3 totals 14 residues. Unmatched junction bases numbered 10, after V lost 6 bases and J lost 11 bases. Germline values: CDR1 LNHDA, CDR2 SQIVND (reference sequence). CDR3 sequence reads: CASSGTGVIRAQHF. DNA for the CDR3: TGTGCCAGTAGCGGGACAGGGGTAATCAGGGCCCAGCATTTT. The full variable domain, with the rest looked up from reference TRBV19 and TRBJ1-5, is DGGITQSPKYLFRKEGQNVTLSCEQNLNHDAMYWYRQDPGQGLRLIYYSQIVNDFQKGDIAEGYSVSREKKESFPLTVTSAQKNPTAFYLCASSGTGVIRAQHFGDGTRLSIL.

This clonotype was counted between two and nine times. A much larger clone differs from this one at a single base, so this may be a read error. The gene calls are TRBV7-2 and TRBJ2-7; TRBD2 aligns across 11 bases. The CDR3 spans 14 residues. Germline V gene lookup returns CDR1 SGHTA and CDR2 FQGNSA. The V gene end was trimmed by 4 bases and the J gene end by 6 bases; junction bases not matched to a gene: 5. CDR3 coding DNA: TGTGCCAGCAGCTATATAGCGGGAGGGGTCGAGCAGTACTTC. It translates to CASSYIAGGVEQYF.

This clonotype was seen a handful of times. This may be a read error: a much more frequent sequence differs by one nucleotide. V and J are TRBV20-1 and TRBJ1-5; 7 positions agree with TRBD1. V lost 6 bases, J lost 6 bases, and 14 bases stayed unmatched. This CDR3 region has 15 residues. The germline gives CDR1 DFQATT, CDR2 SNEGSKA (reference sequence). As DNA, the CDR3 is TGCAGTGCCTTACCCAGGACAGGCTTTGCTCAGCCCCAGCATTTT. Amino acids: CSALPRTGFAQPQHF.

Regarding this clonotype: The junction departs from germline at one end; a sequencing error may be responsible. CDR3 sequence: CASSPDMERELSF. The CDR3 nucleotides are TGTGCCAGCTCACCAGACATGGAGCGGGAGCTGTCTTTT. The chain combines TRBV18 with TRBJ2-2; 8 bases map to TRBD2. Germline CDR1 reads KGHSH; CDR2 reads LQKENI. The CDR3 is 13 residues long.

Concerning this clonotype itself: A much larger clone sits a single nucleotide away, making a read error possible. The J gene is TRBJ2-3, the V gene TRBV2; D perhaps matches TRBD2 (5 bases). With 3 bases removed from V and 1 base from J, the gap between germline ends came to 17 bases. The CDR3 sequence is 17 residues long. Germline values: CDR1 SNHLY, CDR2 FYNNEI. CDR3 nucleotide sequence: TGTGCCAGCAGTGATGTAAGGGTAAGGACTGGCACAGATACGCAGTATTTT. It specifies CASSDVRVRTGTDTQYF.

A few counts support this clonotype. The DNA for the CDR3 is TGCGCCAGCAGCCAACACCCACGGACAGGGCACCTAGCCAAAAACATTCAGTACTTC. Amino acids: CASSQHPRTGHLAKNIQYF. The V call is TRBV4-3, the J call TRBJ2-4, with 8 bases matching TRBD1. V was clipped by 2 bases and J by 0 bases; unmatched bases: 12. The germline CDR1 and CDR2 sequences are LGHNA and YSLEER. The CDR3 is made up of 19 amino acids.

This clonotype was observed at least ten times. The V call is TRBV5-1, the J call TRBJ2-7, with unresolved D. V gave up 3 bases and J gave up 6 bases, with 10 bases separating them. The CDR3 has 12 residues. CDR1 SGHRS and CDR2 YFSETQ come from the germline V gene. Written as DNA, the CDR3 is TGCGCCAGCAGCTCGACCGGTCGCGAGCAGTACTTC. Translating gives CASSSTGREQYF.

This clonotype has at least ten counts. The chain employs TRBV3-1 and TRBJ2-5; 9 bases fit TRBD1. The germline V gene encodes CDR1 LGHDT and CDR2 YNNKEL (reference sequence). J gave up 4 bases and V 2 bases, and 2 bases lay outside the gene matches. This CDR3 comprises 14 residues. The chain's CDR3 is CASSQRQGGETQYF. Written as DNA, the CDR3 is TGTGCCAGCAGCCAAAGACAGGGGGGAGAGACCCAGTACTTC.

This clonotype has at least ten counts. The CDR3 DNA reads as TGTGCCAGCAGCCCACGGACAGGGAAGTACACCGGGGAGCTGTTTTTT. Its protein is CASSPRTGKYTGELFF. This chain joins TRBV14 and TRBJ2-2; 8 nucleotides align to TRBD1. V gave up 4 bases and J gave up 3 bases; unmatched junction bases: 7. From germline, CDR1 is SGHDN and CDR2 FVKESK. There are 16 residues in the CDR3.

This clonotype was detected ten times or more. The V call is TRBV4-2, the J call TRBJ2-7; D perhaps matches TRBD2 (5 bases). This CDR3 has 14 residues. V gave up 1 base and J gave up 3 bases, with 10 bases separating them. In germline, CDR1 is LGHNA, CDR2 YNFKEQ. This chain's CDR3 is CASSQGIRDYEQYF. In DNA, the CDR3 is TGTGCCAGCAGCCAAGGGATTCGGGACTACGAGCAGTACTTC.

This chain connects TRBV7-8 to TRBJ1-1; 7 bases map to TRBD1. Trimming cost V 5 bases and J 3 bases; bases outside gene matches: 15. Germline assignment: CDR1 SGHVS and CDR2 FQNEAQ. This CDR3 spans 17 amino acids. CDR3 region: CASSPLPGTADHTEAFF. CDR3 bases: TGTGCCAGCAGCCCACTACCCGGGACAGCGGATCACACTGAAGCTTTCTTT.